The 7 T cell receptor beta chains presented below share a single source sample, sequenced in a study of T-cell reconstitution after alpha-beta-depleted transplantation in children (dated by TCRdb to 2016 to 2018). This sample's treatment or condition label indicates: allogeneic hematopoietic cell transplantation with graft depleted of TCRalphabeta T cells and CD19 B cells. Library method: PCR. The sequencer was an Illumina HiSeq 2500. To normalize quantification of the TCRbeta repertoire, the TCR libraries were built with molecular barcoding that relied on unique molecular identifiers. TCRdb passed the public sequencing reads through fastp at Q25 and MiXCR, retaining productive beta sequences. Rows matching on CDR3 protein sequence are summarized as one entry with the most common DNA and genes. This sample is represented by approximately 70,000 distinct CDR3 sequences; 4.9% of them were singletons. The ten largest clones capture 15% to 20% of the sample.

The material sequenced was PBMCs, mostly from graft donor cells, taken 180 days after TCRalphabeta/CD19-depleted stem cell transplant. The receptor source for this set is a boy in the first two years of life who had a stem cell transplant for acute myeloid leukemia, so the T cells may come from the graft donor.

At least ten counts were recorded for this clonotype. J is TRBJ1-5 and V is TRBV19; D is uncertain. CDR1 is LNHDA, CDR2 SQIVND, per germline (reference sequence). The CDR3 contains 17 residues. Trimming stripped 5 bases from V and 0 bases from J, with 17 bases between. CDR3 sequence: CASSSGPKVYSNQPQHF. CDR3 nucleotide sequence: TGTGCCAGTAGTTCAGGCCCCAAAGTCTATAGCAATCAGCCCCAGCATTTT.

This clonotype has ten or more counts. The rearrangement uses TRBV7-6 and TRBJ1-3, with no clear D. Per germline, CDR1 SGHVS and CDR2 FNYEAQ. This CDR3 spans 16 amino acids. With 0 bases removed from V and 0 bases from J, the gap between germline ends came to 9 bases. In DNA form, the CDR3 reads TGTGCCAGCAGCTTAGCCGCGGGCTACTCTGGAAACACCATATATTTT. This encodes CASSLAAGYSGNTIYF.

This clonotype was observed at least ten times. The J gene is TRBJ2-6, the V gene TRBV4-3; no clear D gene. Deletions cut 0 bases from V and 4 bases from J, with 10 bases between. This CDR3 comprises 16 residues. Germline CDR1 and CDR2: LGHNA and YSLEER. The CDR3 DNA sequence: TGCGCCAGCAGCCAAGATGTAGGATCCGGGGCCAACGTCCTGACTTTC. Translating it yields CASSQDVGSGANVLTF.

This clonotype has ten or more counts. The chain employs TRBV6-2 or TRBV6-3 and TRBJ1-5; the D gene is possibly TRBD1 (6 bases). The CDR3 loop spans 16 amino acids. V dropped 4 bases and J dropped 7 bases, with 20 bases sitting between them. Germline loops: CDR1 MNHEY, CDR2 SVGEGT. CDR3 bases: TGTGCCAGCAGTTTCTCTACAGGGAGGCAGAGACAGCCCCAGCATTTT. Its protein product is CASSFSTGRQRQPQHF.

This clonotype was seen many times. V and J are TRBV12-5 and TRBJ1-5, with TRBD1 identical over 7 bases. V shed 2 bases and J 0 bases; nucleotides not matched to a gene: 7. The CDR3 is made up of 17 amino acids. Germline V gene lookup returns CDR1 LGHNT and CDR2 FRNRAP. The CDR3 protein is CASGLQQGIYSNQPQHF. CDR3 nucleotides: TGTGCTAGTGGTTTGCAACAGGGGATATATAGCAATCAGCCCCAGCATTTT.

In this sample, this clonotype turned up many times. The chain links TRBV4-3 to TRBJ2-3, with D tentatively TRBD1 or TRBD2 (6 bases each). Germline V CDR1 and CDR2: LGHNA, YSLEER. Trimming cost V 0 bases and J 0 bases, with 22 bases left between them. The CDR3 loop spans 20 amino acids. The CDR3 DNA reads as TGCGCCAGCAGCCAAGAGTCCGCCGCGGCGGGGACAACTAGCACAGATACGCAGTATTTT. Its translation is CASSQESAAAGTTSTDTQYF.

In its sample, this clonotype was seen many times. The V and J genes are TRBV11-3 and TRBJ2-1, with D possibly being TRBD2 (6 bases). The CDR3 is 16 residues long. V lost 0 bases to trimming and J lost 4 bases, with 13 bases between them. Germline-derived CDR1 and CDR2 are SGHNT and YENEEA. CDR3 DNA sequence: TGTGCCAGCAGCTTAGAGCGGGGCACCGCTTACAATGAGCAGTTCTTC. Its protein product is CASSLERGTAYNEQFF.